A single sample gave rise to the 7 T cell receptor beta chains below, sequenced in a study of cytomegalovirus exposure and HLA in healthy donors. The PCR used 60 Vbeta and 13 Jbeta primers. Sequenced by immunoSEQ multiplex PCR; TCRdb stores in-frame clones only, minus some. Seen here are about 180,000 clones, around 80% observed once, and the top ten hold 3.7%. Input material: PBMCs. These receptors all come from a woman aged 55 to 70 in good health and CMV-seropositive.

The V gene is TRBV7-2, the J gene TRBJ2-5; no clear D. The end of the DNA aligns better with TRBJ2-7, so the J call may be wrong. Germline values: CDR1 SGHTA, CDR2 FQGNSA. This CDR3 has 14 amino acids. CDR3 nucleotide sequence: TGTGCCAGCAGCTTCTTAACATCGAACTACGAGCAGTACTTC. Translation gives CASSFLTSNYEQYF.

V is TRBV19 and J is TRBJ2-6; D not certain. V lost 0 bases and J lost 1, with 10 bases in between. This CDR3 spans 17 amino acids. Germline CDR1 and CDR2: LNHDA and SQIVND (reference sequence). The CDR3 sequence is CASSIDSPQSGANVLTF. The DNA of the CDR3 is TGTGCCAGTAGTATAGACTCCCCACAATCTGGGGCCAACGTCCTGACTTTC.

The chain combines TRBV11-3 with TRBJ2-2; D possibly corresponds to TRBD1 (5 bases). Per germline, CDR1 SGHNT and CDR2 YENEEA. The CDR3 is made up of 15 amino acids. Deletions cut 4 bases from V and 4 bases from J, with 13 bases between. The CDR3 nucleotides are TGTGCCAGCAGCTCAATCCAGGGCCCCACCGGGGAGCTGTTTTTT. Translating it yields CASSSIQGPTGELFF.

This clone has only a few counts. In nucleotides, the CDR3 is TGCGCCAGCAGCTTGGCCGGGGGGCCGGGAGATACGCAGTATTTT. Its protein product is CASSLAGGPGDTQYF. This chain joins TRBV5-1 and TRBJ2-3; perhaps TRBD2 as D (7 bases). The V end lost 0 bases, the J end lost 5 bases, and 13 bases lay between the germline ends. CDR3 length: 15 residues. Per germline, CDR1 SGHRS and CDR2 YFSETQ.

The chain recombines TRBV5-4 with TRBJ2-7; a weak D match, TRBD1 (6 bases). The CDR3 runs 13 residues. V gave up 8 bases and J gave up 6 bases, with 18 bases separating them. Per germline, CDR1 SGHNT and CDR2 YYREEE (reference sequence). CDR3 DNA sequence: TGTGCCAGTAGGGGGAAATCAAGGGGCGAGCAGTACTTC. Protein sequence: CASRGKSRGEQYF.

The chain links TRBV30 to TRBJ2-5, with 7 nucleotides matching TRBD2. J lost 5 bases, V lost 4 bases, and 10 bases had no gene match. From germline, CDR1 is GTSNPN and CDR2 SVGIG (reference sequence). The CDR3 spans 14 residues. CDR3 coding DNA: TGTGCCTGGATTGATCGGGGGGTCCGGGAGACCCAGTACTTC. It is translated as CAWIDRGVRETQYF. The whole variable domain, remainder taken from reference TRBV30 and TRBJ2-5, is SQTIHQWPATLVQPVGSPLSLECTVEGTSNPNLYWYRQAAGRGLQLLFYSVGIGQISSEVPQNLSASRPQDRQFILSSKKLLLSDSGFYLCAWIDRGVRETQYFGPGTRLLVL.

The chain combines TRBV28 with TRBJ1-5, with 9 bases lining up with TRBD1. Per the germline V gene, CDR1 is MDHEN and CDR2 is SYDVKM. The CDR3 length is 16 residues. J gave up 7 bases and V 4 bases, and 11 bases lay outside the gene matches. As DNA, the CDR3 is TGTGCCAGCAGTTCTCGGACAGGGGCCCGCAGGCAGCCCCAGCATTTT. As protein: CASSSRTGARRQPQHF.